One and the same sample provided the 5 T cell receptor beta chains below, sequenced in a study of shared T cell receptors in the human thymus. Clones were read by immunoSEQ multiplex PCR, and TCRdb kept only the in-frame ones, dropping some. The sample shows 550,000 to 800,000 clones, 70% to 90% of them seen only once. This same sample was also part of a study on human thymus T cells.

Sequenced input: thymocytes. These receptors originate from a girl under two years old with a congenital heart defect.

This clone has only one observation. This chain uses TRBV20-1 with TRBJ1-1, with D possibly being TRBD1 (5 bases). CDR3 size: 11 residues. Germline loops: CDR1 DFQATT, CDR2 SNEGSKA (reference sequence). As DNA, the CDR3 is TGCAGGGGGGGAGGTTTCACTGAAGCTTTCTTT. Encoded protein: CRGGGFTEAFF.

CDR3 amino acids: CASSYRAGRGNTIYF. In DNA form, the CDR3 reads TGTGCCAGCAGTTACCGCGCAGGGAGGGGAAACACCATATATTTT. This chain links TRBV6-6 with TRBJ1-3, with D perhaps matching TRBD1 (5 bases). The CDR3 extends over 15 amino acids. Germline V gene lookup returns CDR1 MNHNY and CDR2 SVGAGI (reference sequence). The V end was cut by 2 bases, the J end by 4 bases, with 12 bases between.

The genes are TRBV6-4 and TRBJ2-1; TRBD2 matches at 13 bases. V was clipped by 2 bases and J by 8 bases; unmatched bases: 6. This CDR3 comprises 16 residues. The germline V gene encodes CDR1 MRHNA and CDR2 SNTAGT. The CDR3 here is CASSDGLAGDSDEQFF. The CDR3 DNA follows: TGTGCCAGCAGTGACGGACTAGCGGGGGATTCCGATGAGCAGTTCTTC.

This chain uses TRBV6-5 with TRBJ1-2; the match to TRBD1 covers 7 bases. CDR1 is MNHEY and CDR2 is SVGAGI in the germline V gene. The CDR3 has 14 amino acids. Trimming took 6 bases from V and 11 from J; bases not matched to a gene: 15. The CDR3 bases are TGTGCCAGCAGGAAAGGGACAGCGATCAATACTTACACCTTC. Translating gives CASRKGTAINTYTF.

This clone was seen more than once but under ten times. The chain recombines TRBV5-6 with TRBJ2-7; TRBD2 aligns across 8 bases. This CDR3 has 17 residues. Losses at the gene ends were 1 base for V and 1 base for J; bases not matched to a gene: 10. Per the germline V gene, CDR1 is SGHDT and CDR2 is YYEEEE. CDR3 amino acids: CASSLSVCAGGSYEQYF. The CDR3 DNA sequence: TGTGCCAGCAGCTTGTCAGTTTGTGCGGGGGGATCCTACGAGCAGTACTTC.